The rows below give T cell receptor beta chains drawn from one sample of a study of T cell repertoires in ileal Crohn's disease. TCRdb's copy holds only in-frame clones and misses some; the assay was immunoSEQ multiplex PCR. The table includes fewer than 20,000 clones, almost 90% detected once. The sequencing input was ileal tissue. The receptors shown here come from an adult with Crohn's disease. Each CDR3 is given with its conserved first and last residue. A D gene is named only where the DNA matches it firmly. Only some rows state a clone size, as once, few, many or a class for expanded clones.

v_gene	abundance	j_gene	d_gene	CDR3aa	CDR3nt
TRBV6-4	-	TRBJ2-3	TRBD2	CASSASGSTDTQYF	TGTGCCAGCAGTGCTAGCGGGAGCACAGATACGCAGTATTTT
TRBV27	-	TRBJ2-7	TRBD2	CASSLNLAGVHEQYF	TGTGCCAGCAGTCTTAATTTAGCGGGAGTGCACGAGCAGTACTTC
TRBV4-1	-	TRBJ1-1	-	CASSQNRGSGTEAFF	TGCGCCAGCAGCCAAAATCGAGGGTCGGGCACTGAAGCTTTCTTT
TRBV27	-	TRBJ1-4	TRBD1	CASSLRDRDEKLFF	TGTGCCAGCAGTTTACGAGACAGGGATGAAAAACTGTTTTTT
TRBV19	-	TRBJ2-2	-	CASSTIAADTGELFF	TGTGCCAGTAGTACTATAGCGGCTGACACCGGGGAGCTGTTTTTT
TRBV4-2	-	TRBJ2-1	TRBD1	CASSQEQGLPPIF	TGTGCCAGCAGCCAAGAACAGGGGCTCCCCCCCATCTTC
TRBV21-1	few	TRBJ1-1	-	CASSKEGGPNTEAFF	TGTGCCAGCAGCAAAGAGGGGGGGCCGAACACTGAAGCTTTCTTT
TRBV9	-	TRBJ1-3	TRBD1	CASSPFGTGSDGNTIYF	TGTGCCAGCAGCCCGTTTGGGACAGGGTCAGACGGAAACACCATATATTTT
TRBV27	-	TRBJ2-7	TRBD1	CASSFAVGQGSEQYF	TGTGCCAGCAGTTTTGCGGTGGGACAGGGGTCCGAGCAGTACTTC
TRBV5-1	-	TRBJ2-2	-	CASSATRELFF	TGCGCCAGCAGCGCCACTAGGGAGCTGTTTTTT
TRBV29-1	-	TRBJ2-7	-	CSVEVRAGREQYF	TGCAGCGTTGAAGTGAGAGCAGGGCGAGAGCAGTACTTC
TRBV9	-	TRBJ2-1	TRBD2	CASSVTGLAANEQFF	TGTGCCAGCAGCGTAACGGGACTAGCGGCAAATGAGCAGTTCTTC
TRBV5-6	-	TRBJ2-3	TRBD2	CASSLGGALAGVDTQYF	TGTGCCAGCAGCTTGGGGGGCGCACTAGCGGGAGTAGATACGCAGTATTTT
TRBV7-3	-	TRBJ2-2	-	CASSLYRELGTGELFF	TGTGCCAGCAGCTTGTACAGGGAGTTGGGCACCGGGGAGCTGTTTTTT
TRBV10-2	-	TRBJ2-1	TRBD1	CASSGTGASYNEQFF	TGCGCCAGCAGTGGGACAGGGGCTTCCTACAATGAGCAGTTCTTC
TRBV6-6	-	TRBJ1-4	TRBD1	CASSWGQAREKLFF	TGTGCCAGCAGTTGGGGACAGGCTCGCGAAAAACTGTTTTTT
TRBV6-5	-	TRBJ2-3	TRBD1	CASSWTGRQYF	TGTGCCAGCAGTTGGACAGGCAGGCAGTATTTT
TRBV9	-	TRBJ2-2	TRBD2	CASSVGGPGTSGINGELFF	TGTGCCAGCAGCGTAGGGGGACCGGGGACTAGCGGGATAAACGGGGAGCTGTTTTTT
TRBV5-1	-	TRBJ1-1	-	CASSLAAVRGFDTEAFF	TGCGCCAGCAGCTTGGCCGCCGTACGCGGGTTTGACACTGAAGCTTTCTTT
TRBV19	-	TRBJ2-7	-	CASSAGGGSSYEQYF	TGTGCCAGTAGTGCTGGTGGCGGATCCTCCTACGAGCAGTACTTC
TRBV19	-	TRBJ1-1	-	CASSMYGRTMNTEAFF	TGTGCCAGTAGTATGTACGGGAGGACAATGAACACTGAAGCTTTCTTT
TRBV4-2	-	TRBJ2-1	TRBD2	CASSLTLAGGPVEQFF	TGTGCCAGCAGCCTCACATTAGCGGGAGGGCCGGTTGAGCAGTTCTTC
TRBV28	-	TRBJ2-3	-	CAGGGAGTQYF	TGTGCCGGAGGGGGGGCAGGCACGCAGTATTTT
TRBV6-5	-	TRBJ2-1	TRBD2	CASSLLPLAREQFF	TGTGCCAGCAGTCTTTTACCACTAGCGCGTGAGCAGTTCTTC
TRBV29-1	few	TRBJ1-1	TRBD1	CSVLKQGYTEAFF	TGCAGCGTCCTAAAACAGGGGTACACTGAAGCTTTCTTT
TRBV19	-	TRBJ1-2	TRBD1	CASTFIPGGTELFNYGYTF	TGTGCCAGTACCTTCATCCCCGGAGGGACAGAGCTGTTTAACTATGGCTACACCTTC
TRBV5-1	-	TRBJ1-5	-	CASSLGGDNQPQHF	TGCGCCAGCTCTTTAGGGGGTGACAATCAGCCCCAGCATTTT
TRBV5-1	-	TRBJ1-6	-	CASSLTTGFSPLHF	TGCGCCAGCAGCTTAACTACAGGGTTTTCACCCCTCCACTTT
TRBV5-6	-	TRBJ2-1	TRBD2	CASSSRTSAYNEQFF	TGTGCCAGCAGCTCTAGGACTAGCGCGTACAATGAGCAGTTCTTC
TRBV2	-	TRBJ1-4	TRBD1	CASSEVAGGEKLFF	TGTGCCAGCAGTGAAGTGGCAGGGGGGGAAAAACTGTTTTTT
TRBV10-2	-	TRBJ2-7	-	CASSAEPGVYEQYF	TGCGCCAGCAGTGCCGAACCCGGAGTCTACGAGCAGTACTTC
TRBV5-1	few	TRBJ2-2	TRBD2	CASSLGPGTSGRNGAGELFF	TGCGCCAGCAGCTTGGGACCCGGGACTAGCGGGAGGAACGGAGCCGGGGAGCTGTTTTTT
TRBV30	-	TRBJ1-1	-	CAWSAARLNTEAFF	TGTGCCTGGAGTGCTGCCAGGTTGAACACTGAAGCTTTCTTT
TRBV28	-	TRBJ1-1	-	CASSWWGPRMNTEAFF	TGTGCCAGCAGTTGGTGGGGCCCGAGAATGAACACTGAAGCTTTCTTT
TRBV6-5	-	TRBJ1-5	TRBD1	CASSYTGGGNQPQHF	TGTGCCAGCAGTTATACAGGGGGAGGCAATCAGCCCCAGCATTTT
TRBV5-1	-	TRBJ2-1	-	CASSLEAGYEQFF	TGCGCCAGCAGCTTGGAGGCAGGGTATGAGCAGTTCTTC
TRBV18	once	TRBJ1-2	TRBD1	CASSRDSSYGYTF	TGTGCCAGCTCACGGGACAGTAGCTATGGCTACACCTTC
TRBV6-5	-	TRBJ2-5	-	CASSLQGEGQETQYF	TGTGCCAGCAGTTTACAGGGCGAGGGTCAAGAGACCCAGTACTTC
TRBV20-1	-	TRBJ1-2	TRBD1	CSARTGWGYTF	TGCAGTGCTCGGACAGGGTGGGGCTACACCTTC
TRBV7-3	-	TRBJ2-2	TRBD2	CASSLSGANTGELFF	TGTGCCAGCAGCTTGAGCGGGGCGAACACCGGGGAGCTGTTTTTT
TRBV9	-	TRBJ2-4	TRBD2	CASSRYLAGGPGNIQYF	TGTGCCAGCAGTCGTTATCTAGCGGGAGGGCCGGGAAACATTCAGTACTTC